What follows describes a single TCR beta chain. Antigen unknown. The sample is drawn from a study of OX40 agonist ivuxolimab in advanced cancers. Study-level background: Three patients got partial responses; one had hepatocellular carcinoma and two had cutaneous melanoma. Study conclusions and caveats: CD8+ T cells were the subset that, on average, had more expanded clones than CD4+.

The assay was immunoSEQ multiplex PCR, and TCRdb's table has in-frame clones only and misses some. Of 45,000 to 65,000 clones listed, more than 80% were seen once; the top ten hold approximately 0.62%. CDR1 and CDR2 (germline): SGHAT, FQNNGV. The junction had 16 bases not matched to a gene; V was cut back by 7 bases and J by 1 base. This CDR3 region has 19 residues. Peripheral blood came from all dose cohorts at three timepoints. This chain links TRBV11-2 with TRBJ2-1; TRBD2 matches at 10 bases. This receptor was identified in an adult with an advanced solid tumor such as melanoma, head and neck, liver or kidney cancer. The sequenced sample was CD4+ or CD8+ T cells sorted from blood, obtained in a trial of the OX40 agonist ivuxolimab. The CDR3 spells CASIWGTLAGVTSYNEQFF. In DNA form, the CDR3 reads TGTGCCAGCATCTGGGGAACTCTAGCGGGGGTTACATCCTACAATGAGCAGTTCTTC.